This T cell receptor (beta chain) emerged from a study of cytomegalovirus exposure and HLA in healthy donors. General study findings and limits: Fewer N-insertions (relative to the 666-donor mean) were reportedly seen in an Asian-associated ancestry cluster in a later analysis. In a later analysis, CMV-associated beta chains were mostly HLA-associated, it appeared.

A remark on this clone: Its antigen is still unknown.

The V end lost 5 bases, the J end lost 0 bases, and 8 bases lay between the germline ends. Germline loops: CDR1 SGHNT, CDR2 YYREEE (reference sequence). CDR3 length: 13 amino acids. Primers included in the PCR were 60 Vbeta and 13 Jbeta primers. TCRdb's table, derived via immunoSEQ multiplex PCR, lists solely in-frame clones and lacks some. Here the sample spans more than 70,000 clones, about 70% being singletons. Sequencing used PBMCs. The chain links TRBV5-4 to TRBJ1-2; D uncertain. The source is a man aged 40-55 years in good health and CMV-seropositive. CDR3: CASSSTPNYGYTF. In DNA, the CDR3 is TGTGCCAGCAGTTCGACTCCTAACTATGGCTACACCTTC.